This TCR beta chain derives from a study of tumor and adjacent non-tumor tissue in lung cancer. Study-wide background: Patients comprised 12 adenocarcinoma, 2 squamous cell carcinoma and 1 small cell lung cancer.

TCRbeta libraries were built with three rounds of nested PCR, modified from ARM-PCR. TCRdb re-derived calls from the multiplex PCR reads in MiXCR, one entry per CDR3 protein. The profile shows 120,000 or so distinct CDR3 sequences, over 65% of them singletons. No cell sorting was done before RNA was extracted from the tissue. The CDR3 is made up of 20 amino acids. Germline V gene sequence: CDR1 SGHKS, CDR2 YYEKEE (reference sequence). With regard to this clonotype: Since a much larger clone is just one base distant, this may be a read error.

Material: lung tumor tissue. The chain combines TRBV5-5 with TRBJ1-5; the D gene is possibly TRBD1 (5 bases). The clonotype was recovered from a man aged 25-40 years with non-small cell lung cancer. In DNA, the CDR3 is TGTGCCAGCAGCGCGACAGTTCACGAGGGGTATCGAGGGGTAAATCAGCCCCTGCATTTT. This codes for CASSATVHEGYRGVNQPLHF.